The T cell receptor (beta chain) described here comes from a study of blood T cell repertoires in COVID-19. Across the study: PBMCs, B-cell-depleted T cells, or T cells were the source of the cDNA or gDNA that made up the material.

V lost 5 bases and J lost 4, with 11 bases in between. CDR3 length: 13 amino acids. CDR1 and CDR2 (germline): MDHEN, SYDVKM. Recruits, aged roughly 18 to 95 years, lived in about two dozen US areas. Membership in each cohort depended on participant-reported clinical history. Produced via immunoSEQ multiplex PCR; TCRdb's table is partial and in-frame only. The repertoire consists of 200,000 to 250,000 clones, with over 80% occurring once and the leading ten covering just over 0.85%. This receptor was identified in a man between 50 and 59 years old who had been exposed to COVID-19. The chain carries TRBV28 and TRBJ1-2; no clear D gene. Sequencing was done on a sample of PBMCs or T cells enriched from blood (not recorded which). CDR3 sequence: CASSLLTTYGYTF. The CDR3 DNA reads TGTGCCAGCAGTCTGTTGACTACCTATGGCTACACCTTC.